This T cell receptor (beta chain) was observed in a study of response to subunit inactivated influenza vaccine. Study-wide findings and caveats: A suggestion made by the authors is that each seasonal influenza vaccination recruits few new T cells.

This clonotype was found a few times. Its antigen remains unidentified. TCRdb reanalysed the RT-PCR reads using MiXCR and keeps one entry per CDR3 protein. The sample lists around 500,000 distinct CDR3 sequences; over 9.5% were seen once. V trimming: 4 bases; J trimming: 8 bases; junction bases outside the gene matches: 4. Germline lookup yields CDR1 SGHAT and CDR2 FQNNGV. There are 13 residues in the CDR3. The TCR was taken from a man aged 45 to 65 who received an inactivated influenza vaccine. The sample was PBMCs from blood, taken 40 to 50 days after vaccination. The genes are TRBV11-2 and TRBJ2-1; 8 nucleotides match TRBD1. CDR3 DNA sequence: TGTGCCAGCAGCTCTGCGACAGGGGATGAGCAGTTCTTC. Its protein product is CASSSATGDEQFF.